What follows is one T cell receptor beta chain and its context. Its antigen is not identified. Samples came from healthy bone marrow donors. It was with 60 Vbeta and 13 Jbeta primers that the PCR ran. Data came from immunoSEQ multiplex PCR; TCRdb stores just in-frame clones and leaves some out. The repertoire includes 150,000 to 200,000 clones, about 68% of them detected once, and about 2.3% sits in the top ten. This entry belongs to a study of cytomegalovirus exposure and HLA in healthy donors. Looking at the study overall: As an earlier analysis found, around 170 million T cells yielded over 95 million unique TCR beta sequences.

V trimming: 0 bases; J trimming: 5 bases; junction bases outside the gene matches: 8. The CDR3 covers 17 residues. Germline V gene lookup returns CDR1 MDHEN and CDR2 SYDVKM. General study points: Cytomegalovirus status, reportedly, was diagnosed with high specificity and sensitivity by the classifier. In a later analysis, parvovirus B19, influenza, CMV and Epstein-Barr virus appeared linked to several top co-occurrence clusters.

The sequence was collected from a female donor in good health and CMV-seronegative. Sample: PBMCs. The chain links TRBV28 to TRBJ2-5, with TRBD1 identical over 11 bases. The CDR3 DNA follows: TGTGCCAGCAGTTTATGGGGGGACAGGGGGGTCGGGGAGACCCAGTACTTC. This translates into CASSLWGDRGVGETQYF.